This T cell receptor (beta chain) is drawn from a study of cytotoxic CD8 clonotypes in ibrutinib-treated CLL (dated by TCRdb to the early 2020s). A note on the overall study: The cohort was composed of roughly ten relapsed/refractory and around 15 treatment-naive patients; IGHV unmutated status was identified in some 17 patients. All remission and progressive disease samples were collected while patients were still receiving ibrutinib. Samples averaged roughly 260,000 productive templates and just under 95,000 productive rearrangements. Response samples were obtained after a median of about 13 months of treatment, with a range of roughly 6 to 40 months. Cryopreserved peripheral blood mononuclear cells were obtained before treatment, at response, and at either sustained remission or disease progression. Responses were partial in roughly 24 patients and complete in 2; after median about 5.5 years follow-up, around 15 stayed in remission and roughly twelve progressed. Of the approximately 94 people in the trial, about 25 had longitudinal samples available. What the work shows at the level of the full study, not this receptor alone: Sustained-remission and progressing patients did not have matched sampling times, and lymph node repertoires were not examined. Public clonotypes were found to be uncommon and were observed to contract or remain stable during treatment; the increase in clonality was shown to reflect expansion of private clonotypes at ibrutinib response. At ibrutinib response clonality went up, during sustained remission it held steady, and at progression it dropped back toward baseline. Baseline clonality was found to be higher than that of age-matched healthy donors and was strongly correlated with circulating CD8+ T-cell counts.

The meaning of the sample's time point label: progressive disease on ibrutinib. For TCR beta library preparation, roughly 2.1 micrograms of genomic DNA was extracted from cryopreserved PBMCs. High-throughput TCR beta sequencing was performed on longitudinal blood samples from CLL patients receiving ibrutinib monotherapy. The patients took part in an open-label, single-center phase 2 trial of ibrutinib monotherapy. With respect to this clone: What this receptor recognizes is not known. It has no much larger one-base neighbor in the sample; base qualities were not kept.

V is trimmed back by 1 base and J by 4 bases, and the junction contains 14 bases that no gene match accounts for. The CDR3 goes from the cysteine to the phenylalanine over 18 residues. The kept DNA is CDR3 alone, 54 bases in frame from the first base. The germline V gene specifies MGHRA as CDR1 and YSYEKL as CDR2. On a MiSeq, deep resolution sequencing aimed for a depth between 1 in 1 million and 1 in 200,000 T cells, with each clonotype covered 10x on average. TCR beta libraries were generated with the immunoSEQ hsTCRB Kit. The original methods were these. Data were analyzed with ImmunoSEQ Data Assistant and ImmunoSEQ Analyzer, with V, D and J genes assigned per IMGT definitions. Clonality, which ranges from 0 to 1, was calculated as one minus the normalized Shannon entropy of productive rearrangement frequencies. Only overrepresented clonotypes making up at least 0.05% of the repertoire of each patient were included in the public clonotype analysis. Repertoires from 10 to 15 age-matched healthy donors in immuneACCESS were used as clonality controls. The source is immuneACCESS, and TCRdb retained only in-frame sequences with V and J called. Part of the clones is not carried over; for the studies checked, unresolved V genes explain less than half of this, and the remainder is unexplained. V and J calls plus clone size are reproduced from that table; the DNA served to infer D and trimming. The sample yields about 270,000 clones; 70% to 80% were counted once. The ten largest clones add up to 5.6% of the sample.

The sequence derives from a human donor with chronic lymphocytic leukemia. The sequencing used PBMCs, collected at disease progression, from a patient treated with ibrutinib. The chain was built from TRBV4-1 and TRBJ1-2, with 8 bases matching TRBD1. The encoded CDR3 is CASSQAEGRGPRSYGYTF. In nucleotides, the sequence is TGCGCCAGCAGCCAAGCTGAGGGCAGGGGGCCCAGGAGCTATGGCTACACCTTC.